One and the same sample provided the 29 T cell receptor beta chains below, sequenced in a study of blood T cell repertoires in COVID-19. Clones were read by immunoSEQ multiplex PCR, and TCRdb kept only the in-frame ones, dropping some. The sample holds hundreds of thousands of clones; 88% are singletons and the top ten take around 0.99%. Source material: peripheral blood. The receptors were sampled from a middle-aged woman who had recovered from COVID-19.

The V gene is TRBV29-1, the J gene TRBJ2-1; 15 bases are shared with TRBD2. The trim removed 4 bases at V and 9 bases at J, leaving 1 base unmatched. The CDR3 is 13 amino acids. Germline CDR1 is SQVTM and CDR2 is ANQGSEA. The CDR3 reads CSVGTSGRGEQFF. In DNA form, the CDR3 reads TGCAGCGTTGGGACTAGCGGGAGGGGTGAGCAGTTCTTC.

This clone was seen a handful of times. The gene calls are TRBV24-1 and TRBJ1-5, with D uncertain. Between the trimmed V and J ends, which lost 5 bases and 8 bases, there was a span of 15 bases. Per the germline V gene, CDR1 is KGHDR and CDR2 is SFDVKD. The CDR3 contains 14 residues. Here the CDR3 reads CATSVGGPWEPQHF. The CDR3 bases are TGTGCCACCAGTGTTGGAGGACCGTGGGAGCCCCAGCATTTT.

V and J are TRBV6-5 and TRBJ2-2, with 7 bases aligning to TRBD2. CDR1 is MNHEY, CDR2 SVGAGI, per germline. This CDR3 has 13 amino acids. J gave up 5 bases and V 6 bases, and 3 bases lay outside the gene matches. The CDR3: CASRGGETGELFF. CDR3 DNA sequence: TGTGCCAGCAGGGGAGGGGAGACCGGGGAGCTGTTTTTT.

The V and J genes are TRBV9 and TRBJ2-3; D may be TRBD2 (7 bases). Germline assignment: CDR1 SGDLS and CDR2 YYNGEE. Deletions cut 1 base from V and 4 bases from J, with 16 bases between. The CDR3 is 16 amino acids. CDR3 sequence (DNA): TGTGCCAGCAGCGTACGGCCGGGGGGCGGCGCAGATACGCAGTATTTT. This encodes CASSVRPGGGADTQYF. Using reference TRBV9 and TRBJ2-3 for the parts outside the CDR3, the full variable domain is DSGVTQTPKHLITATGQRVTLRCSPRSGDLSVYWYQQSLDQGLQFLIQYYNGEERAKGNILERFSAQQFPDLHSELNLSSLELGDSALYFCASSVRPGGGADTQYFGPGTRLTVL.

This clone was found a few times. The V gene is TRBV29-1, the J gene TRBJ1-2, with D possibly TRBD1 on 6 matching bases. Trimming cost V 7 bases and J 4 bases, with 16 bases left between them. The CDR3 covers 13 residues. Germline values: CDR1 SQVTM, CDR2 ANQGSEA. The CDR3 region has the DNA TGCAGCGGTGCCGGGGGGCGCGGCTATGGCTACACCTTC. Translation gives CSGAGGRGYGYTF.

The gene calls are TRBV7-8 and TRBJ2-7; D gene uncertain. The CDR3 has 13 amino acids. Germline assignment: CDR1 SGHVS and CDR2 FQNEAQ. V dropped 5 bases and J dropped 1 base, with 9 bases sitting between them. The DNA for the CDR3 is TGTGCCAGCAGCCCCCGAGTGTCCTACGAGCAGTACTTC. Amino acids: CASSPRVSYEQYF.

The CDR3 region is CASSFTTGIPPLHF. As DNA, the CDR3 is TGTGCCAGCAGTTTCACTACAGGGATCCCACCCCTCCACTTT. V gene TRBV6-5 combines with J gene TRBJ1-6; tentative D call: TRBD1 (6 bases). Germline CDR1 MNHEY, CDR2 SVGAGI. The CDR3 covers 14 residues. V lost 4 bases and J 11 bases, leaving 15 bases between the germline ends.

V is TRBV10-3 and J is TRBJ2-1, with 7 bases fitting TRBD2. CDR1 and CDR2 (germline): ENHRY, SYGVKD. J was trimmed by 6 bases and V by 10 bases; bases with no gene match: 12. The CDR3 has 14 residues. Here the CDR3 DNA reads TGTGCCACGGGTGTGGCGGGAGCGTCCAATGAGCAGTTCTTC. Its protein product is CATGVAGASNEQFF.

This chain uses TRBV12-3 or TRBV12-4 with TRBJ1-1; D gene uncertain. Between the trimmed V and J ends, which lost 4 bases and 7 bases, there was a span of 4 bases. CDR3 size: 10 residues. The CDR3 DNA reads as TGTGCCAGCAGTTCCGGTGAAGCTTTCTTT. This encodes CASSSGEAFF.

In this sample, this clone turned up once. The V gene is TRBV5-1, the J gene TRBJ2-3, with D unclear. This CDR3 is 15 amino acids long. Trimming removed 0 bases from V and 1 base from J, with 9 bases in between. The germline gives CDR1 SGHRS, CDR2 YFSETQ. The CDR3 loop is CASSLGGSRTDTQYF. CDR3 bases: TGCGCCAGCAGCTTGGGCGGCTCCCGCACAGATACGCAGTATTTT.

About this clone itself: The same CDR3 can be traced to other DNA sequences in this sample. The chain recombines TRBV18 with TRBJ2-5, with D possibly TRBD1 on 5 matching bases. Trimming removed 6 bases from V and 5 bases from J, with 13 bases in between. This CDR3 contains 13 residues. The V gene's germline CDR1 is KGHSH and CDR2 LQKENI. The CDR3 nucleotides read TGTGCCAGCTCCCGCGGATCAGGGGAGACCCAGTACTTC. Its protein is CASSRGSGETQYF.

The chain recombines TRBV27 with TRBJ1-1; D uncertain. The CDR3 has 15 residues. Trimming removed 7 bases from V and 7 bases from J, with 22 bases in between. CDR1 and CDR2 from the germline V gene are MNHEY and SMNVEV (reference sequence). Written as DNA, the CDR3 is TGTGCCAGCAAAAGAGGTATAGCGGCGTCCATTGAAGCTTTCTTT. This translates into CASKRGIAASIEAFF.

The chain has TRBV7-2 and TRBJ2-1, with a weak D call TRBD2 (7 bases). Per germline, CDR1 SGHTA and CDR2 FQGNSA. The CDR3 loop spans 16 amino acids. The V and J ends lost 5 bases and 0 bases respectively, with 14 bases between them. The DNA for the CDR3 is TGTGCCAGCAGCCCCAGGGGCGGGAGCTCCTACAATGAGCAGTTCTTC. This codes for CASSPRGGSSYNEQFF. Variable domain in full (rest from reference TRBV7-2 and TRBJ2-1): GAGVSQSPSNKVTEKGKDVELRCDPISGHTALYWYRQSLGQGLEFLIYFQGNSAPDKSGLPSDRFSAERTGGSVSTLTIQRTQQEDSAVYLCASSPRGGSSYNEQFFGPGTRLTVL.

J is TRBJ2-5 and V is TRBV5-4; 9 bases line up with TRBD2. V lost 4 bases and J lost 5; bases outside the gene matches: 12. This CDR3 contains 16 residues. Germline V lookup: CDR1 SGHNT, CDR2 YYREEE (reference sequence). The CDR3 here is CASSPGLAGASETQYF. The CDR3 DNA sequence: TGTGCCAGCAGCCCGGGTTTAGCGGGAGCCTCGGAGACCCAGTACTTC.

The chain is built from TRBV9 and TRBJ1-2; tentatively, D is TRBD1 (6 bases). The V and J ends lost 4 bases and 5 bases respectively, with 9 bases between them. CDR1 SGDLS and CDR2 YYNGEE come from the germline V gene. This CDR3 spans 12 amino acids. The CDR3 sequence is CASSPQGYGYTF. The CDR3 coding sequence is TGTGCCAGCAGCCCCCAGGGGTATGGCTACACCTTC.

CDR3: CAISVEVGGNQPQHF. The DNA of the CDR3 is TGTGCCATCAGTGTAGAAGTAGGGGGCAATCAGCCCCAGCATTTT. The V gene is TRBV10-3, the J gene TRBJ1-5; tentative D call: TRBD1 (5 bases). This CDR3 has 15 residues. Germline V CDR1 and CDR2: ENHRY, SYGVKD. Trimming took off 4 bases at V and 2 bases at J, with 12 bases between the two ends.

The CDR3: CATTLGHNNSPLHF. The DNA for the CDR3 is TGTGCCACGACCCTAGGACACAATAATTCACCCCTCCACTTT. This chain joins TRBV10-3 and TRBJ1-6; possibly TRBD1 for D (5 bases). The CDR3 length is 14 residues. Germline V gives CDR1 ENHRY, CDR2 SYGVKD. The V end lost 10 bases, the J end lost 5 bases, and 15 bases lay between the germline ends.

This chain uses TRBV11-2 with TRBJ2-1; D remains unclear. This CDR3 region has 14 residues. CDR1 and CDR2 from the germline V gene are SGHAT and FQNNGV. With 5 bases removed from V and 4 bases from J, the gap between germline ends came to 12 bases. Here the CDR3 DNA reads TGTGCCAGCAGCCCCCTGGTGGCATACAATGAGCAGTTCTTC. It translates to CASSPLVAYNEQFF.

A single count supports this clone. The rearrangement joins TRBV6-6 to TRBJ2-7; 7 positions agree with TRBD1. There are 15 residues in the CDR3. Germline assignment: CDR1 MNHNY and CDR2 SVGAGI (reference sequence). V lost 5 bases and J lost 3; bases outside the gene matches: 10. The CDR3 coding sequence is TGTGCCAGCAGTCCCCCGGGACAGCGAGACTACGAGCAGTACTTC. It specifies CASSPPGQRDYEQYF.

The rearrangement joins TRBV4-3 to TRBJ1-6, with D tentatively TRBD1 (6 bases). The CDR3 spans 14 residues. Germline assignment: CDR1 LGHNA and CDR2 YSLEER. Trimming removed 4 bases at V and 9 bases at J, with 13 bases between. CDR3 loop: CASSPGRGGSPLHF. CDR3 in DNA: TGCGCCAGCAGCCCCGGCAGGGGTGGTTCACCCCTCCACTTT.

This chain uses TRBV23-1 with TRBJ2-7, with 8 positions matching TRBD2. TRBV23-1 is designated an ORF whose function remains uncertain. Losses at the gene ends were 4 bases for V and 3 bases for J; bases not matched to a gene: 8. This CDR3 comprises 15 residues. CDR3 region: CASSLTGGPHYEQYF. In nucleotides, the CDR3 is TGCGCCAGCAGTCTTACGGGGGGGCCCCACTACGAGCAGTACTTC.

This chain joins TRBV5-1 and TRBJ1-1, with D perhaps TRBD1 (6 bases). This CDR3 is 16 amino acids long. Trimming cost V 4 bases and J 4 bases, with 20 bases left between them. Per germline, CDR1 SGHRS and CDR2 YFSETQ. DNA of the CDR3: TGCGCCAGCAGCCCCCGGCCCGGACAGAGGGGCACTGAAGCTTTCTTT. Translated: CASSPRPGQRGTEAFF.

The CDR3 reads CATSGGGSTDTQYF. Written as DNA, the CDR3 is TGTGCCACCAGTGGGGGGGGTTCGACAGATACGCAGTATTTT. This chain links TRBV24-1 with TRBJ2-3; 7 bases match TRBD2. Germline V gene lookup returns CDR1 KGHDR and CDR2 SFDVKD. J gave up 3 bases and V 5 bases, and 4 bases lay outside the gene matches. The CDR3 covers 14 residues.

The chain has TRBV10-2 and TRBJ1-5, with 8 bases identical to TRBD1. V lost 6 bases, J lost 0 bases, and 4 bases stayed unmatched. Germline V gene lookup returns CDR1 WSHSY and CDR2 SAAADI. The CDR3 consists of 15 residues. The CDR3 here is CASRGTGRSNQPQHF. The CDR3 DNA sequence: TGCGCCAGCAGGGGGACAGGCCGTAGCAATCAGCCCCAGCATTTT.

The rearrangement links TRBV6-6 to TRBJ2-1; 7 nucleotides agree with TRBD2. The CDR3 totals 11 residues. V shed 8 bases, J shed 7 bases, and the junction held 2 bases outside the gene matches. Germline V lookup: CDR1 MNHNY, CDR2 SVGAGI (reference sequence). This chain's CDR3 is CASGGGNEQFF. The CDR3 DNA sequence: TGTGCCAGCGGGGGGGGGAATGAGCAGTTCTTC.

This sequence joins TRBV4-1 and TRBJ2-1, with TRBD2 identical over 7 bases. Germline values: CDR1 MGHRA, CDR2 YSYEKL. There are 16 residues in the CDR3. V lost 1 base and J lost 14; bases outside the gene matches: 17. The CDR3, as DNA: TGCGCCAGCAGCCAAGGGTACGCGAAGCGGGGCAGGGTGGAGTTCTTC. This sequence encodes CASSQGYAKRGRVEFF.

This sequence joins TRBV24-1 and TRBJ1-5, with TRBD1 identical over 10 bases. After removal of 12 bases from V and 2 bases from J, the junction contained 6 bases not matched to a gene. Germline loops: CDR1 KGHDR, CDR2 SFDVKD. The CDR3 covers 14 residues. CDR3 in DNA: TGTGCCGCTGGGGACAGGGGCGGCAATCAGCCCCAGCATTTT. Its protein is CAAGDRGGNQPQHF.

On this clone: At the DNA level, this CDR3 is encoded by other sequences in the same sample as well. J is TRBJ1-4 and V is TRBV19; 7 nucleotides align to TRBD1. With V trimmed by 3 bases and J by 0 bases, 1 base remained unmatched. This CDR3 contains 15 residues. Germline CDR1 LNHDA, CDR2 SQIVND (reference sequence). DNA for the CDR3: TGTGCCAGTAGTATGGGGACAGCAACTAATGAAAAACTGTTTTTT. It encodes CASSMGTATNEKLFF.

J is TRBJ2-3 and V is TRBV5-5; 13 bases align to TRBD2. The CDR3 totals 17 residues. The germline V gene has CDR1 SGHKS and CDR2 YYEKEE (reference sequence). J was trimmed by 3 bases and V by 0 bases; bases with no gene match: 4. Written as DNA, the CDR3 is TGTGCCAGCAGCTTGGCAACTAGCGGGAGGGGGACAGATACGCAGTATTTT. Protein product: CASSLATSGRGTDTQYF. Drawing the rest from reference TRBV5-5 and TRBJ2-3, the complete variable domain is DAGVTQSPTHLIKTRGQQVTLRCSPISGHKSVSWYQQVLGQGPQFIFQYYEKEERGRGNFPDRFSARQFPNYSSELNVNALLLGDSALYLCASSLATSGRGTDTQYFGPGTRLTVL.